The rows below give T cell receptor beta chains drawn from one sample of a study of CD8+CD57+ T cells in acquired aplastic anemia. TCRdb processed the reads anew with MiXCR; each CDR3 protein has one entry. The sample gives about 180,000 distinct CDR3 sequences, roughly 60% of which show up once; under 45% is in the top ten. Source material: sorted CD4+, CD8+, or CD8+CD57+ T cells (not recorded which) from PBMCs. The receptors shown here come from a human donor with aplastic anemia. Both conserved end residues are part of each CDR3. Each record gives: CDR3 protein, clone size, J gene, V gene. Clone size is stated in some rows and not others, as once, few, many or a class when expanded.

CDR3 protein: CASSLGGLDYEQYF
clone size: NA
J gene: TRBJ2-7
V gene: TRBV7-2

CDR3 protein: CSAPRQGAKAGELFF
clone size: NA
J gene: TRBJ2-2
V gene: TRBV20-1

CDR3 protein: CASSPRPGEGEQYF
clone size: few
J gene: TRBJ2-7
V gene: TRBV7-2

CDR3 protein: CASRPPYLDTRYF
clone size: NA
J gene: TRBJ2-3
V gene: TRBV5-4

CDR3 protein: CASSYSTGQGYTF
clone size: once
J gene: TRBJ1-2
V gene: TRBV6-5

CDR3 protein: CASSEGPGGRPQHF
clone size: NA
J gene: TRBJ1-5
V gene: TRBV2

CDR3 protein: CASSLSGDSGNTIYF
clone size: NA
J gene: TRBJ1-3
V gene: TRBV7-3

CDR3 protein: CAISEDLGGENTEAFF
clone size: NA
J gene: TRBJ1-1
V gene: TRBV10-3

CDR3 protein: CATGRGEGDDEQYF
clone size: once
J gene: TRBJ2-7
V gene: TRBV6-1

CDR3 protein: CASTQLGASNYGYTF
clone size: NA
J gene: TRBJ1-2
V gene: TRBV5-4

CDR3 protein: CASSPSSGRAWGEQFF
clone size: few
J gene: TRBJ2-1
V gene: TRBV7-3

CDR3 protein: CAISDSGRPSGNTIYF
clone size: few
J gene: TRBJ1-3
V gene: TRBV10-3

CDR3 protein: CSAREDTLNTEAFF
clone size: NA
J gene: TRBJ1-1
V gene: TRBV20-1

CDR3 protein: CSVLWGGRTDTQYF
clone size: NA
J gene: TRBJ2-3
V gene: TRBV29-1

CDR3 protein: CSHGLPGYTF
clone size: few
J gene: TRBJ1-2
V gene: TRBV29-1

CDR3 protein: CSASKNTQYF
clone size: NA
J gene: TRBJ2-3
V gene: TRBV20-1

CDR3 protein: CSAGTARQETQYF
clone size: NA
J gene: TRBJ2-5
V gene: TRBV20-1

CDR3 protein: CSARGPTGFGYTF
clone size: many
J gene: TRBJ1-2
V gene: TRBV20-1

CDR3 protein: CSAGAGVLLYGYTF
clone size: few
J gene: TRBJ1-2
V gene: TRBV20-1

CDR3 protein: CASRGGGEYSSYNSPLHF
clone size: NA
J gene: TRBJ1-6
V gene: TRBV2

CDR3 protein: CASSVASNQPQHF
clone size: NA
J gene: TRBJ1-5
V gene: TRBV6-1

CDR3 protein: CASRAGTSDTDTQYF
clone size: NA
J gene: TRBJ2-3
V gene: TRBV5-5

CDR3 protein: CASSPGWGNTEAFF
clone size: many
J gene: TRBJ1-1
V gene: TRBV5-1

CDR3 protein: CSARDQYRGTEAFF
clone size: NA
J gene: TRBJ1-1
V gene: TRBV20-1

CDR3 protein: CASSLFSTDTQYF
clone size: many
J gene: TRBJ2-3
V gene: TRBV27

CDR3 protein: CASSLLGGLLETQYF
clone size: once
J gene: TRBJ2-5
V gene: TRBV5-1

CDR3 protein: CASSRHRDRETQYF
clone size: NA
J gene: TRBJ2-5
V gene: TRBV2

CDR3 protein: CSARGPTKNTEAFF
clone size: NA
J gene: TRBJ1-1
V gene: TRBV20-1

CDR3 protein: CASSGDRSSPEAFF
clone size: many
J gene: TRBJ1-1
V gene: TRBV19

CDR3 protein: CASRPTGGSTDTQYF
clone size: NA
J gene: TRBJ2-3
V gene: TRBV28

CDR3 protein: CSASTGGDLYNEQFF
clone size: NA
J gene: TRBJ2-1
V gene: TRBV20-1

CDR3 protein: CASRLGNEQFF
clone size: many
J gene: TRBJ2-1
V gene: TRBV5-6

CDR3 protein: CASSLRGGGTDTQYF
clone size: many
J gene: TRBJ2-3
V gene: TRBV5-4

CDR3 protein: CASSLVPGGTEAFF
clone size: NA
J gene: TRBJ1-1
V gene: TRBV7-2

CDR3 protein: CSARPDGAGGSFPF
clone size: NA
J gene: TRBJ2-7
V gene: TRBV20-1

CDR3 protein: CASSYGQGSYEQYF
clone size: NA
J gene: TRBJ2-7
V gene: TRBV6-5

CDR3 protein: CAISESTTRSNEQFF
clone size: NA
J gene: TRBJ2-1
V gene: TRBV10-3

CDR3 protein: CASISHSYYEQYF
clone size: NA
J gene: TRBJ2-7
V gene: TRBV5-6

CDR3 protein: CASRDIDNEKLFF
clone size: many
J gene: TRBJ1-4
V gene: TRBV19

CDR3 protein: CASSLWGEAFF
clone size: NA
J gene: TRBJ1-1
V gene: TRBV7-9

CDR3 protein: CASSSRRWRSTGELFF
clone size: NA
J gene: TRBJ2-2
V gene: TRBV7-8

CDR3 protein: CSGGHTREQYF
clone size: NA
J gene: TRBJ2-7
V gene: TRBV29-1

CDR3 protein: CASSLGSGNDEQYF
clone size: few
J gene: TRBJ2-7
V gene: TRBV7-2

CDR3 protein: CASGTGTGDYEQYF
clone size: NA
J gene: TRBJ2-7
V gene: TRBV19

CDR3 protein: CASSYSGDGYTF
clone size: NA
J gene: TRBJ1-2
V gene: TRBV6-5

CDR3 protein: CASSSTGGRTEAFF
clone size: NA
J gene: TRBJ1-1
V gene: TRBV7-9

CDR3 protein: CASRSTGDQPQHF
clone size: NA
J gene: TRBJ1-5
V gene: TRBV6-5

CDR3 protein: CASHSGGGTDTQYF
clone size: NA
J gene: TRBJ2-3
V gene: TRBV19

CDR3 protein: CASSLAGFPNEKLFF
clone size: many
J gene: TRBJ1-4
V gene: TRBV9

CDR3 protein: CASSSAQLATDTQYF
clone size: NA
J gene: TRBJ2-3
V gene: TRBV7-3

CDR3 protein: CASSQTGTGMNTEAFF
clone size: NA
J gene: TRBJ1-1
V gene: TRBV7-8

CDR3 protein: CSVAPHPYEQYF
clone size: few
J gene: TRBJ2-7
V gene: TRBV29-1

CDR3 protein: CASSQMALNQPQHF
clone size: NA
J gene: TRBJ1-5
V gene: TRBV2

CDR3 protein: CASSAYREQYF
clone size: NA
J gene: TRBJ2-7
V gene: TRBV7-9

CDR3 protein: CASSLPGTETQYF
clone size: NA
J gene: TRBJ2-5
V gene: TRBV11-3

CDR3 protein: CSALGLAGADLNEQFF
clone size: NA
J gene: TRBJ2-1
V gene: TRBV20-1

CDR3 protein: CASSVRGSNQPQHF
clone size: NA
J gene: TRBJ1-5
V gene: TRBV2

CDR3 protein: CASSQLAGGYNEQFF
clone size: NA
J gene: TRBJ2-1
V gene: TRBV7-3

CDR3 protein: CASSPGDREYAQYF
clone size: NA
J gene: TRBJ2-5
V gene: TRBV7-8

CDR3 protein: CASSLGQGGPLHF
clone size: NA
J gene: TRBJ1-6
V gene: TRBV7-3